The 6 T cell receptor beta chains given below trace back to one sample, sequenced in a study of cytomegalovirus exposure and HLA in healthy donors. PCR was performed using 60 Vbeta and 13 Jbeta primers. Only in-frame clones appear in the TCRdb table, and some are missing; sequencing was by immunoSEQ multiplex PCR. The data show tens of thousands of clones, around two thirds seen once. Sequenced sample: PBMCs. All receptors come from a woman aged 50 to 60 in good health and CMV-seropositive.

In nucleotides, the CDR3 is TGTGCCAGCAGTTCCATCGAAACAGGGGCGATGAGTAACTATGGCTACACCTTC. Translation: CASSSIETGAMSNYGYTF. This chain connects TRBV28 to TRBJ1-2; 7 bases line up with TRBD1. This CDR3 contains 18 residues. Unmatched junction bases numbered 15, after V lost 4 bases and J lost 1 base. The germline V gene has CDR1 MDHEN and CDR2 SYDVKM.

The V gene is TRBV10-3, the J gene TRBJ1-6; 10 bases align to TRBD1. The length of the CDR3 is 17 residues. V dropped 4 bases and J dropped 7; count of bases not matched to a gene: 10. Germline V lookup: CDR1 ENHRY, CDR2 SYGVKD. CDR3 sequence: CAISAKDRGAENSPLHF. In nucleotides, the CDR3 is TGTGCCATCAGTGCGAAGGACAGGGGGGCCGAAAATTCACCCCTCCACTTT.

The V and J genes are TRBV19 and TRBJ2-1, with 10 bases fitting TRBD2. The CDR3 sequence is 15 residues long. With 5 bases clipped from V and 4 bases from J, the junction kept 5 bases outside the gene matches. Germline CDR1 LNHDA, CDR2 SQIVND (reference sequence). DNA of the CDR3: TGTGCCAGTAGTGGGCTAGCGGGAGTTTACAATGAGCAGTTCTTC. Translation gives CASSGLAGVYNEQFF.

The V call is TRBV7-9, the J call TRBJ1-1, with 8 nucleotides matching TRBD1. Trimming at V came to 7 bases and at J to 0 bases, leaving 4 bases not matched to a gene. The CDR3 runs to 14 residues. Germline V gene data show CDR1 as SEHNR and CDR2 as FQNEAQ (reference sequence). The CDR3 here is CASNPTGVNTEAFF. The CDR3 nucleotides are TGTGCCAGCAACCCGACAGGGGTGAACACTGAAGCTTTCTTT.

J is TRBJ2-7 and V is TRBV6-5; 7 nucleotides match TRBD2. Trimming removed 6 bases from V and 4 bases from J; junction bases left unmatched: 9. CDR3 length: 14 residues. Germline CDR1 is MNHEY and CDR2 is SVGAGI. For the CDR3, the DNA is TGTGCCAGCAGCGTGGGAGGGGAACATTACGAGCAGTACTTC. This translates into CASSVGGEHYEQYF.

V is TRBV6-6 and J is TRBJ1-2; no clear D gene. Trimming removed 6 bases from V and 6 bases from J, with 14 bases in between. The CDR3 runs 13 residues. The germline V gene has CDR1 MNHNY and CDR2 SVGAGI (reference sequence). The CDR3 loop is CASSHSGKHGYTF. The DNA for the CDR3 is TGTGCCAGCAGCCACTCGGGGAAGCATGGCTACACCTTC.